This T cell receptor beta chain was recovered during a study of early T cells in non-severe SARS-CoV-2 infection. For the study at large: The input, bulk RNA from unsorted whole blood, was sequenced, and chains were unpaired. Study-level findings and limits: VDJdb matching skewed toward anti-spike CD8 responses, missing private and CD4 specificities.

As for this clonotype: Antigen specificity is unknown. Mismatch with germline at one junction end may stem from a read error.

Germline V gene sequence: CDR1 MNHNS, CDR2 SASEGT. This CDR3 comprises 11 residues. Each cDNA molecule carried a unique molecular identifier. MiXCR, run by TCRdb on the 5' RACE reads, gives a single entry per CDR3 protein. Among more than 70,000 distinct CDR3 sequences listed, around an eighth were seen once. The sequenced sample consisted of whole blood. The chain employs TRBV6-1 and TRBJ2-1, with D perhaps matching TRBD2 (5 bases). The clonotype originates from an adult who was a healthcare worker with PCR-confirmed SARS-CoV-2 infection or an uninfected control (not recorded which). The CDR3 nucleotides read TGTGCCGTCCGAAGTGTAACCGGGATTGTATTC. Translating it yields CAVRSVTGIVF.